A single T cell receptor (beta chain) is shown here with its context. What it binds is not known. A much larger clonotype is one base distant, so this may be a read error. This sample was taken from a study of vaccination and CD4 T cells after COVID-19. Study-wide results and limits: A nonsignificant median increase from about 22 to 38 SARS-CoV-2-reactive clonotypes was observed.

This CDR3 has 15 amino acids. Trimming took off 8 bases at V and 8 bases at J, with 24 bases between the two ends. CDR1 and CDR2 from the germline V gene are MNHEY and SMNVEV (reference sequence). Treatment noted: roughly ten-day PBMC culture with coronavirus spike peptide pools or control peptides (ViraFEST assay). With the Oncomine TCR Beta short-read assay, DNA from cultured CD4+ T cells was sequenced. TCRdb reprocessed the PCR reads via MiXCR and lists one record per CDR3 protein. The table has 13,000 to 15,000 distinct CDR3 sequences, around a fifth seen once. This TCR derives from a human donor who received a COVID-19 vaccine. Sequencing was performed on CD4+ T cells from blood, cultured in vitro, taken before SARS-CoV-2 vaccination. The chain has TRBV27 and TRBJ1-1, with D possibly being TRBD1 (5 bases). Here the CDR3 reads CASWGWRSANPEAFF. CDR3 DNA sequence: TGTGCCAGCTGGGGGTGGCGATCGGCCAACCCCGAAGCTTTCTTT.